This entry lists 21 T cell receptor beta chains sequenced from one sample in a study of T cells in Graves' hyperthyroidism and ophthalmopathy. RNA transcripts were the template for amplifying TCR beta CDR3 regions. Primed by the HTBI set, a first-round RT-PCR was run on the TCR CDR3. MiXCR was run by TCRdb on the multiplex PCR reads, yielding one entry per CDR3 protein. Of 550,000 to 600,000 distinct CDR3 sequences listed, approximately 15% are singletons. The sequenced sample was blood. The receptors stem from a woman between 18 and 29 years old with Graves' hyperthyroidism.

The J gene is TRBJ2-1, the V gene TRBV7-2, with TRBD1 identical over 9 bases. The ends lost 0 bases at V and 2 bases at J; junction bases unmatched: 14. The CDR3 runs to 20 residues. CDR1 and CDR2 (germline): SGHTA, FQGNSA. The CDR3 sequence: CASSLARGQGWYETYNEQFF. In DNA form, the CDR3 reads TGTGCCAGCAGCTTAGCCAGGGGACAGGGTTGGTATGAGACCTACAATGAGCAGTTCTTC.

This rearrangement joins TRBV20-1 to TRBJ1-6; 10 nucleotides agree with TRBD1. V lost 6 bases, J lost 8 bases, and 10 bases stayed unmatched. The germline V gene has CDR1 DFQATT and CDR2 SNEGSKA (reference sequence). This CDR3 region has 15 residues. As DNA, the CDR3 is TGCAGTGCAATGGCTCCGGGACAGGGGTATTCACCCCTCCACTTT. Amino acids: CSAMAPGQGYSPLHF.

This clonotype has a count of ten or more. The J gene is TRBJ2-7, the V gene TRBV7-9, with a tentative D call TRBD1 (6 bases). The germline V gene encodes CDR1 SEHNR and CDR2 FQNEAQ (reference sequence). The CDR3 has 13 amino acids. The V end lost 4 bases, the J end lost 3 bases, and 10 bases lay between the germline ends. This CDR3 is CASSSQGRYEQYF. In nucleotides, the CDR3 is TGTGCCAGCAGCTCCCAGGGGCGCTACGAGCAGTACTTC.

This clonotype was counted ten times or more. Here the CDR3 reads CASRPDRVRYEQYF. DNA for the CDR3: TGTGCCAGCAGGCCGGACAGGGTGCGATACGAGCAGTACTTC. The chain carries TRBV6-2 or TRBV6-3 and TRBJ2-7; 8 bases line up with TRBD1. The CDR3 covers 14 residues. Germline CDR1 reads MNHEY; CDR2 reads SVGEGT. V lost 6 bases to trimming and J lost 4 bases; unmatched junction nucleotides: 8.

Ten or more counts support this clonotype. CDR3 protein: CASSSIRQEDDYGYTF. Written as DNA, the CDR3 is TGTGCCAGCAGCTCTATCCGGCAGGAGGACGACTATGGCTACACCTTC. The chain couples TRBV11-2 to TRBJ1-2, with D unclear. Per germline, CDR1 SGHAT and CDR2 FQNNGV. V was pared by 4 bases and J by 3 bases, with 18 bases between. The CDR3 covers 16 residues.

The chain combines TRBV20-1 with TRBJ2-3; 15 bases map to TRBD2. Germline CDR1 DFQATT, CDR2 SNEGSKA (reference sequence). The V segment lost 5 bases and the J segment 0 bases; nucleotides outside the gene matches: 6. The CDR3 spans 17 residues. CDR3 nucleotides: TGCAGTGCTGCCTATGGACTAGCGGGGGGGAGCACAGATACGCAGTATTTT. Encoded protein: CSAAYGLAGGSTDTQYF.

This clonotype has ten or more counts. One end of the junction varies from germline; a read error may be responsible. The CDR3 reads CAWSGDPLSKQPQHF. The CDR3 DNA sequence: TGTGCCTGGAGTGGGGACCCACTGAGCAAGCAGCCCCAGCATTTT. The chain employs TRBV30 and TRBJ1-5; a possible D gene is TRBD1 (5 bases). The CDR3 is 15 amino acids. Germline CDR1 and CDR2: GTSNPN and SVGIG (reference sequence).

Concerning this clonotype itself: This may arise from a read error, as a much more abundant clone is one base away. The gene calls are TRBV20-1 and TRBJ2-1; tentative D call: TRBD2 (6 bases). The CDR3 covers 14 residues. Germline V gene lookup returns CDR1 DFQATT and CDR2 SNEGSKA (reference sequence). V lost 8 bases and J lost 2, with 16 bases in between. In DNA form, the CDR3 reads TGCAGTACTTCCTATGGGGGGACCTACAATGAGCAGTTCTTC. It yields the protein CSTSYGGTYNEQFF.

This CDR3 reads CSVVQGTYEQYF. DNA of the CDR3: TGCAGCGTTGTTCAGGGGACCTACGAGCAGTACTTC. The genes are TRBV29-1 and TRBJ2-7, with D possibly being TRBD1 (6 bases). V lost 4 bases and J 2 bases, leaving 9 bases between the germline ends. CDR3 length equals 12 residues. CDR1 SQVTM and CDR2 ANQGSEA come from the germline V gene.

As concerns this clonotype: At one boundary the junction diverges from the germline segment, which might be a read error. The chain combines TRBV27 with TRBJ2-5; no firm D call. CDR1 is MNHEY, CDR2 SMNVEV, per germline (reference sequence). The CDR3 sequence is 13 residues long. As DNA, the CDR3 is TGTGCCAGCAGTTTATTTGTCCAAGGGACCCAGTACTTC. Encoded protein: CASSLFVQGTQYF.

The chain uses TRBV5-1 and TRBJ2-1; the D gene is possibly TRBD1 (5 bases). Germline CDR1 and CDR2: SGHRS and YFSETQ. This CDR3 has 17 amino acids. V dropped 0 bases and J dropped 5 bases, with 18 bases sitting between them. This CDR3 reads CASSLASTGRLNNEQFF. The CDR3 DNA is TGCGCCAGCAGCTTGGCCTCTACAGGCCGGCTCAACAATGAGCAGTTCTTC.

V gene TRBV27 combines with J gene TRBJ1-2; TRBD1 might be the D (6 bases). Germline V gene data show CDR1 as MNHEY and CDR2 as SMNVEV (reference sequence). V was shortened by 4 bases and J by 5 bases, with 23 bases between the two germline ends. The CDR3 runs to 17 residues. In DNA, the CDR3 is TGTGCCAGCAGTTCCGGGGGCCCCCGGGGGGCGATTTATGGCTACACCTTC. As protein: CASSSGGPRGAIYGYTF.

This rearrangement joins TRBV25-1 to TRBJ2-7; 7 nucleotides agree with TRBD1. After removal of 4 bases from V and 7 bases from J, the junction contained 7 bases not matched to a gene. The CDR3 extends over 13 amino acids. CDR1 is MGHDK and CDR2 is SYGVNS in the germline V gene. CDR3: CASSAGTVLEQYF. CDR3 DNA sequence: TGTGCCAGCAGTGCCGGGACAGTCTTAGAGCAGTACTTC.

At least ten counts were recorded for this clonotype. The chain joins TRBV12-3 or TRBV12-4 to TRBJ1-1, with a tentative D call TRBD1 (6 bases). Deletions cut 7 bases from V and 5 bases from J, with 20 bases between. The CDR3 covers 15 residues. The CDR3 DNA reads TGTGCCAGCACCGCCGTCTGGGGGCTGGGGACTGAAGCTTTCTTT. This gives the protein CASTAVWGLGTEAFF.

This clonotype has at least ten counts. Here the CDR3 reads CASRGQPNTEAFF. CDR3 DNA: TGTGCCAGCAGGGGACAACCGAACACTGAAGCTTTCTTT. The V and J genes are TRBV6-5 and TRBJ1-1, with D tentatively TRBD1 (6 bases). The ends were cut back, 6 bases at V and 1 base at J, with 9 bases in the middle. The CDR3 sequence is 13 residues long. Germline V lookup: CDR1 MNHEY, CDR2 SVGAGI.

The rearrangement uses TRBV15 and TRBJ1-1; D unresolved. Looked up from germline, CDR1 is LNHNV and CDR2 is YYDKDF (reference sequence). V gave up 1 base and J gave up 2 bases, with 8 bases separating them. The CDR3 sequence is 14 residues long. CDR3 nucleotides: TGTGCCACCAGCAGAGGGGAGGGCAACACTGAAGCTTTCTTT. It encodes CATSRGEGNTEAFF.

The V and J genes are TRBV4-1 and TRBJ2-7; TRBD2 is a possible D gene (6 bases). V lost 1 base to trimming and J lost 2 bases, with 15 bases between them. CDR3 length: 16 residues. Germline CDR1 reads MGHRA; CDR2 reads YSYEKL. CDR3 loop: CASSQGIRRETYEQYF. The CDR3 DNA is TGCGCCAGCAGCCAAGGGATTCGGCGGGAAACCTACGAGCAGTACTTC.

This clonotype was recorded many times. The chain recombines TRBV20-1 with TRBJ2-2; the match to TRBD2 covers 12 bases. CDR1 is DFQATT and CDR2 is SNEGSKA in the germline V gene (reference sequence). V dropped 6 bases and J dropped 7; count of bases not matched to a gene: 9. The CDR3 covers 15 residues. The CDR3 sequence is CSASPSGRAVGELFF. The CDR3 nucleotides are TGCAGTGCGAGCCCTAGCGGGAGGGCCGTCGGGGAGCTGTTTTTT.

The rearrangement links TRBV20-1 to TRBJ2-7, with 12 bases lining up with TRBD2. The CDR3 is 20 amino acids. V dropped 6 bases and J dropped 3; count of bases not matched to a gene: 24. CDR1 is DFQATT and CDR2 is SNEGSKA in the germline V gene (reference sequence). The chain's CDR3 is CSAERRGASGRAKYNYEQYF. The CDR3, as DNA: TGCAGTGCGGAAAGGAGGGGGGCTAGCGGGAGGGCCAAGTATAACTACGAGCAGTACTTC.

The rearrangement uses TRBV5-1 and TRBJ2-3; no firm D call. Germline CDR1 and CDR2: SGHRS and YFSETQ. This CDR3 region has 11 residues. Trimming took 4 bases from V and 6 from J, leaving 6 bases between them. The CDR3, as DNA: TGCGCCAGCAGCATGTTTGATACGCAGTATTTT. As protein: CASSMFDTQYF.

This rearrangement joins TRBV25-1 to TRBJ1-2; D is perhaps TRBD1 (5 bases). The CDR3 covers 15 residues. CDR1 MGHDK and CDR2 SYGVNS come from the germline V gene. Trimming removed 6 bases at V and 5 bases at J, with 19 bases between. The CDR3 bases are TGTGCCAGCAGGCCACGCTGGACATTGGATTATGGCTACACCTTC. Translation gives CASRPRWTLDYGYTF.